This paragraph covers one T cell receptor beta chain sequence. The antigen remains undetermined. The sample is drawn from a study of identifying expanded T cells in peripheral blood. Collection occurred without any documented infections or immune events in donors. In germline, CDR1 is SGHTA, CDR2 FQGNSA. The CDR3 covers 14 residues. V lost 5 bases to trimming and J lost 4 bases, with 14 bases between them. The protocol was immunoSEQ multiplex PCR, while the TCRdb copy is restricted to in-frame clones and leaves out a portion. Here the sample spans about 91,000 clones, roughly 88% being singletons. Notes on the study in general: Variance in clone template counts between approximately two-week samples significantly increased with total template count across all healthy donors. Roughly 1.2 clones differed between technical replicates, versus around 15 and 19 over time.

The sample was blood. The chain has TRBV7-2 and TRBJ1-2; D is ambiguous. This clonotype originated in a person aged 18-70 years in good health. For the CDR3, the DNA is TGTGCCAGCAGCCTAAAGGGTCCTACCTATGGCTACACCTTC. Translation gives CASSLKGPTYGYTF.